Presented here are 18 T cell receptor beta chains from one specimen sequenced in a study of beta chain features in type 1 diabetes. As every portion of the isolated RNA was reverse transcribed, the sequencing read expressed TCRB transcripts. Profiled with immunoSEQ multiplex PCR; TCRdb holds only in-frame clones, not every one. The table has around 44,000 clones, about 51% seen once. The source material was Tregs from blood. These receptors originate from a young woman in good health.

V and J are TRBV7-9 and TRBJ1-1; a weak D match, TRBD1 (6 bases). The CDR3 is 17 amino acids. Trimming pared 1 base from V and 1 base from J, leaving 16 bases between. The germline gives CDR1 SEHNR, CDR2 FQNEAQ (reference sequence). CDR3 DNA sequence: TGTGCCAGCAGCTTAGTTTCGAGGGGGAGCCGGAACACTGAAGCTTTCTTT. Protein product: CASSLVSRGSRNTEAFF.

V usage is TRBV28 and J usage is TRBJ1-6, with D tentatively TRBD1 (6 bases). V was cut by 11 bases and J by 12 bases, with 26 bases left in between. Germline lookup yields CDR1 MDHEN and CDR2 SYDVKM. The CDR3 runs to 15 residues. The CDR3 region has the DNA TGTGCCGTAGGTTCTTCCGGGACAATGGTGCAACCCCTCCACTTT. Protein sequence: CAVGSSGTMVQPLHF. The complete variable domain, with remaining parts taken from reference TRBV28 and TRBJ1-6, reads DVKVTQSSRYLVKRTGEKVFLECVQDMDHENMFWYRQDPGLGLRLIYFSYDVKMKEKGDIPEGYSVSREKKERFSLILESASTNQTSMYLCAVGSSGTMVQPLHFGNGTRLTVT.

The genes are TRBV9 and TRBJ2-3; TRBD1 matches 12 bases. This CDR3 has 15 residues. Germline values: CDR1 SGDLS, CDR2 YYNGEE. V trimming: 4 bases; J trimming: 5 bases; junction bases outside the gene matches: 5. The CDR3 DNA follows: TGTGCCAGCAGCTTCGGGACAGGGGGCAGAGATACGCAGTATTTT. This codes for CASSFGTGGRDTQYF. The full variable domain, rest sourced from reference TRBV9 and TRBJ2-3, is DSGVTQTPKHLITATGQRVTLRCSPRSGDLSVYWYQQSLDQGLQFLIQYYNGEERAKGNILERFSAQQFPDLHSELNLSSLELGDSALYFCASSFGTGGRDTQYFGPGTRLTVL.

The gene calls are TRBV7-9 and TRBJ1-1, with TRBD1 matching over 7 bases. The CDR3 covers 14 residues. Germline V gene lookup returns CDR1 SEHNR and CDR2 FQNEAQ (reference sequence). The V and J ends lost 5 bases and 5 bases, in that order; junction bases with no gene match: 8. In DNA form, the CDR3 reads TGTGCCAGCAGCCCCAGACAGGGACGGACTGAAGCTTTCTTT. Protein sequence: CASSPRQGRTEAFF.

The chain employs TRBV6-1 and TRBJ1-1, with 7 positions matching TRBD1. Unmatched junction bases numbered 4, after V lost 6 bases and J lost 3 bases. This CDR3 has 13 amino acids. CDR1 and CDR2 from the germline V gene are MNHNS and SASEGT. This chain's CDR3 is CASSPGGHTEAFF. The CDR3 nucleotides are TGTGCCAGCAGCCCAGGGGGACACACTGAAGCTTTCTTT.

The chain recombines TRBV7-2 with TRBJ1-4, with 11 bases aligning to TRBD1. V lost 6 bases, J lost 8 bases, and 8 bases stayed unmatched. This CDR3 spans 15 amino acids. CDR1 and CDR2 (germline): SGHTA, FQGNSA. The CDR3 loop is CASRTGQGAGEKLFF. CDR3 bases: TGTGCCAGCAGGACCGGACAGGGGGCTGGGGAAAAACTGTTTTTT.

This clone was recorded only once. The chain carries TRBV18 and TRBJ2-1, with TRBD2 matching 7 bases. The CDR3 loop spans 16 amino acids. Germline-derived CDR1 and CDR2 are KGHSH and LQKENI. With 8 bases clipped from V and 1 base from J, the junction kept 11 bases outside the gene matches. The DNA for the CDR3 is TGTGCCAGCCTACGCCGGGAGGCCATATCCTACAATGAGCAGTTCTTC. Its protein is CASLRREAISYNEQFF.

There are a few counts of this clone. V usage is TRBV29-1 and J usage is TRBJ1-1; D is unclear. The CDR3 sequence is 13 residues long. The V gene's germline CDR1 is SQVTM and CDR2 ANQGSEA. Trimming took off 1 base at V and 1 base at J, with 7 bases between the two ends. In DNA, the CDR3 is TGCAGCGTTGAAGGTAACAGGAACACTGAAGCTTTCTTT. Its translation: CSVEGNRNTEAFF.

CDR3 DNA: TGCGCCAGCAGCCAGGACGGACTAGTAGTGAATGAGCAGTTCTTC. This sequence encodes CASSQDGLVVNEQFF. J is TRBJ2-1 and V is TRBV4-3; 7 bases agree with TRBD2. Germline-derived CDR1 and CDR2 are LGHNA and YSLEER. This CDR3 is built from 15 residues. V was pared by 3 bases and J by 7 bases, with 9 bases of the junction left unmatched.

The chain links TRBV29-1 to TRBJ1-3; D not resolved. The germline V gene has CDR1 SQVTM and CDR2 ANQGSEA. The V and J ends lost 0 bases and 2 bases respectively, with 5 bases between them. The CDR3 runs 13 residues. Here the CDR3 DNA reads TGCAGCGTTGAAGAAAGAGCTGGAAACACCATATATTTT. Its protein is CSVEERAGNTIYF.

The chain has TRBV15 and TRBJ2-3, with 7 nucleotides matching TRBD2. V lost 4 bases to trimming and J lost 0 bases; unmatched junction nucleotides: 7. CDR3 length: 16 residues. Germline loops: CDR1 LNHNV, CDR2 YYDKDF (reference sequence). CDR3 coding DNA: TGTGCCACCAGCACTAGCGGCGGGGCTAGCACAGATACGCAGTATTTT. As protein: CATSTSGGASTDTQYF.

This clone was found a few times. The chain has TRBV7-2 and TRBJ2-5; a weak D match, TRBD2 (5 bases). The V gene's germline CDR1 is SGHTA and CDR2 FQGNSA. The CDR3 spans 14 residues. Trimming removed 5 bases at V and 2 bases at J, with 12 bases between. The CDR3 bases are TGTGCCAGCAGCACCCGACGGACTCAAGAGACCCAGTACTTC. Translating it yields CASSTRRTQETQYF. The full variable domain, with the rest looked up from reference TRBV7-2 and TRBJ2-5, is GAGVSQSPSNKVTEKGKDVELRCDPISGHTALYWYRQSLGQGLEFLIYFQGNSAPDKSGLPSDRFSAERTGGSVSTLTIQRTQQEDSAVYLCASSTRRTQETQYFGPGTRLLVL.

V and J are TRBV18 and TRBJ1-2, with a possible D match to TRBD1 (5 bases). The ends were cut back, 1 base at V and 7 bases at J, with 19 bases in the middle. The germline gives CDR1 KGHSH, CDR2 LQKENI. This CDR3 has 16 amino acids. CDR3 in amino acids: CASSPLASNRRGGYTF. In DNA, the CDR3 is TGTGCCAGCTCACCACTCGCTAGTAACCGAAGGGGTGGCTACACCTTC.

This clone was observed a handful of times. The chain uses TRBV14 and TRBJ1-4; perhaps TRBD1 as D (6 bases). CDR3 length equals 15 residues. Germline V lookup: CDR1 SGHDN, CDR2 FVKESK. V lost 2 bases and J 8 bases, leaving 15 bases between the germline ends. The CDR3 DNA reads as TGTGCCAGCAGCCAACGGTACAGGGTGGGAGAAAAACTGTTTTTT. Its translation is CASSQRYRVGEKLFF.

This clone was picked up a small number of times. CDR3 residues: CASSVARGDRRSTGELFF. Here the CDR3 DNA reads TGTGCCAGCAGCGTAGCGCGGGGGGATAGGAGATCAACCGGGGAGCTGTTTTTT. The chain links TRBV9 to TRBJ2-2, with TRBD2 identical over 8 bases. The CDR3 length is 18 residues. V lost 0 bases and J lost 5; bases outside the gene matches: 12. Germline assignment: CDR1 SGDLS and CDR2 YYNGEE.

The chain carries TRBV5-7 and TRBJ1-2, with TRBD1 identical over 11 bases. TRBV5-7 is an open reading frame whose function is uncertain. V dropped 6 bases and J dropped 4; count of bases not matched to a gene: 8. The CDR3 totals 15 residues. CDR3 in amino acids: CASNFGTGGFYGYTF. The CDR3 DNA reads TGTGCCAGCAATTTCGGGACAGGGGGATTCTATGGCTACACCTTC.

The chain recombines TRBV2 with TRBJ2-1, with 8 bases lining up with TRBD2. Per germline, CDR1 SNHLY and CDR2 FYNNEI. This CDR3 spans 16 amino acids. V lost 2 bases to trimming and J lost 5 bases; unmatched junction nucleotides: 8. CDR3 loop: CASSEIRTSSNNEQFF. The DNA for the CDR3 is TGTGCCAGCAGTGAAATCCGGACTAGCTCTAACAATGAGCAGTTCTTC.

J is TRBJ1-4 and V is TRBV2; D call uncertain. Deletions cut 6 bases from V and 7 bases from J, with 9 bases between. Per germline, CDR1 SNHLY and CDR2 FYNNEI. The CDR3 has 12 amino acids. CDR3 sequence: CASRMSGEKLFF. The CDR3 DNA reads TGTGCCAGCAGGATGAGTGGTGAAAAACTGTTTTTT.